This T cell receptor (beta chain) was identified during a study of technical replicates of blood from a handful of donors. Trimming cost V 5 bases and J 0 bases, with 10 bases left between them. CDR1 and CDR2 (germline): SEHNR, FQNEAQ (reference sequence). The CDR3 is 14 residues long. The repertoire was sequenced with immunoSEQ multiplex PCR; TCRdb's copy has only in-frame clones and lacks some. Counted here are tens of thousands of clones, roughly 90% occurring once; the ten biggest clones make up roughly 0.4%. This clone was recorded once. The receptor was derived from a human donor in good health. Input material: T cells isolated from PBMCs. The chain is built from TRBV7-9 and TRBJ1-2; D is unclear. The CDR3 region has the DNA TGTGCCAGCAGCCCCGGAGTCGCTAACTATGGCTACACCTTC. Translation: CASSPGVANYGYTF.